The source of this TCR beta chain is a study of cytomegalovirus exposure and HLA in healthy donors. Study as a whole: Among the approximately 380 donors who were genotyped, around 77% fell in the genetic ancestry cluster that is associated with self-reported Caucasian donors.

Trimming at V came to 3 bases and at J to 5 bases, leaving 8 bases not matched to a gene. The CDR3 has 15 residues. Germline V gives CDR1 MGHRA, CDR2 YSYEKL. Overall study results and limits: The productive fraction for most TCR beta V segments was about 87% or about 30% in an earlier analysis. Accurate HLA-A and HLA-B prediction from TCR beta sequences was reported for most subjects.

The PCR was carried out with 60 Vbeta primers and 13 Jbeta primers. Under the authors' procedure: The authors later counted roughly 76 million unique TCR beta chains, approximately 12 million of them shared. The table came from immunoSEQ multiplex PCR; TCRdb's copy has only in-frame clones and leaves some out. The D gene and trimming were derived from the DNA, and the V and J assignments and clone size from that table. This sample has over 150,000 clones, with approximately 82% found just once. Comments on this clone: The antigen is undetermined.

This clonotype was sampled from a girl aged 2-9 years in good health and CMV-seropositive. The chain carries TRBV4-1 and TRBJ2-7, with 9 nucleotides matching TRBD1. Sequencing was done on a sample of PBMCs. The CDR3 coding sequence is TGCGCCAGCAGCCATCTCCGGGACAGGGACGACGAGCAGTACTTC. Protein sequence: CASSHLRDRDDEQYF.